This T cell receptor (beta chain) was identified in a study of T-cell reconstitution after alpha-beta-depleted transplantation in children. The table lists this clonotype with a few counts. Its cognate antigen is unknown. The CDR3 runs to 14 residues. V shed 5 bases and J shed 7 bases, with 15 bases lying between them. Germline V gene data show CDR1 as LNHNV and CDR2 as YYDKDF (reference sequence). Study conclusions and caveats: For some patients, TCRbeta diversity was high at day 60 because of recipient T cells and thymic progenitors that survived.

Preparation of the TCRbeta library used unique molecular identifiers. Each CDR3 protein is one row after TCRdb ran MiXCR on the PCR reads. The table lists more than 500,000 distinct CDR3 sequences, about an eighth of them singletons. The receptor's source is a female patient aged 2-9 years who had a stem cell transplant for aplastic anemia, so the T cells may come from the graft donor. The source material was PBMCs, mostly from graft donor cells, sampled 180 days after TCRalphabeta/CD19-depleted stem cell transplant. V and J are TRBV15 and TRBJ1-5; D possibly corresponds to TRBD1 (6 bases). CDR3 in DNA: TGTGCCACCAGCGGAAATGGGGGGCAGCAGCCCCAGCATTTT. Translation: CATSGNGGQQPQHF.